This T cell receptor beta chain was captured by sequencing in a study of technical replicates of blood from a few donors. Looked up from germline, CDR1 is KGHSH and CDR2 is LQKENI. The CDR3 has 16 residues. Between the trimmed V and J ends, which lost 2 bases and 6 bases, there was a span of 17 bases. Sequencing used immunoSEQ multiplex PCR; TCRdb keeps in-frame clones, though not all of them. The table includes about 49,000 clones, 80% to 95% detected once. The TCR originated in a human donor in good health. Some clones in this sample may be carry-over from other donors' samples. Sequencing was carried out using PBMCs. V usage is TRBV18 and J usage is TRBJ1-5, with D perhaps matching TRBD1 (6 bases). As DNA, the CDR3 is TGTGCCAGCTCACCAGAAATGAACAGGGCTGCTCAGCCCCAGCATTTT. Protein product: CASSPEMNRAAQPQHF.